This TCR beta chain originates from a study of vaccination and CD4 T cells after COVID-19. The germline CDR1 and CDR2 sequences are SNHLY and FYNNEI. The J segment lost 6 bases and the V segment lost 6 bases, leaving 5 bases of the junction unmatched. This CDR3 is 14 amino acids long. Concerning this clonotype itself: Its antigen is currently unknown.

The Oncomine TCR Beta short-read assay sequenced DNA from cultured CD4+ T cells. TCRdb processed the PCR reads anew with MiXCR; each CDR3 protein has one entry. The sample records about 17,000 distinct CDR3 sequences, more than 55% being singletons. This sample's treatment: approximately 9-day PBMC culture with coronavirus spike peptide pools or control peptides (ViraFEST assay). Sequencing was done on a sample of CD4+ T cells from blood, cultured in vitro. The rearrangement links TRBV2 to TRBJ2-7; TRBD2 matches at 13 bases. This receptor was identified in a human donor who had recovered from COVID-19. For the CDR3, the DNA is TGTGCCAGCAGAGGACTAGCGGGAGTGGGCGAGCAGTACTTC. This translates into CASRGLAGVGEQYF.